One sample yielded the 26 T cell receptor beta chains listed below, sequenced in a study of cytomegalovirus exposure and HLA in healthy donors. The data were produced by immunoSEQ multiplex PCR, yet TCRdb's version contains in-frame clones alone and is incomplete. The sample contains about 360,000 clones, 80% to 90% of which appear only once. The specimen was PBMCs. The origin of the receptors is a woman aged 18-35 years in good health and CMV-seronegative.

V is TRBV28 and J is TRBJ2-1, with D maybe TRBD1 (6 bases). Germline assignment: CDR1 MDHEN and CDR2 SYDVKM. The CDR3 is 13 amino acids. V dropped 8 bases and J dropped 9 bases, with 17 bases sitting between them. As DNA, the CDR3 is TGTGCCAGCTTAACAGGGTTCAATGCTGAGCAGTTCTTC. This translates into CASLTGFNAEQFF.

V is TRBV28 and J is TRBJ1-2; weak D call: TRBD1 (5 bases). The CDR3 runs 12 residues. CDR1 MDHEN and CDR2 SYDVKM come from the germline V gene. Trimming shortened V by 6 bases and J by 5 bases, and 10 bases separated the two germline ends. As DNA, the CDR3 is TGTGCCAGCAGACGACGGGGGTATGGCTACACCTTC. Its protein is CASRRRGYGYTF.

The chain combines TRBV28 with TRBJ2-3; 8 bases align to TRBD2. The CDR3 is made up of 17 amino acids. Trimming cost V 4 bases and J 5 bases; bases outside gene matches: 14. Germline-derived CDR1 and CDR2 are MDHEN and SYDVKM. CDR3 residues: CASSSPTGGRKRDTQYF. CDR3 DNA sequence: TGTGCCAGCAGTTCACCAACGGGCGGGAGGAAGCGAGATACGCAGTATTTT.

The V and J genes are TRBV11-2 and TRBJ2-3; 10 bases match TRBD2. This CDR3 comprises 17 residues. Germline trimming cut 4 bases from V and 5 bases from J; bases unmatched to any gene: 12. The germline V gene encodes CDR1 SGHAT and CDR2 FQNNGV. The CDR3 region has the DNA TGTGCCAGCAGCTCCCGACGGAGCGGGAGGGCCGGAGATACGCAGTATTTT. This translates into CASSSRRSGRAGDTQYF. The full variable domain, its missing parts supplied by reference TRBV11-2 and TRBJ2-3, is EAGVAQSPRYKIIEKRQSVAFWCNPISGHATLYWYQQILGQGPKLLIQFQNNGVVDDSQLPKDRFSAERLKGVDSTLKIQPAKLEDSAVYLCASSSRRSGRAGDTQYFGPGTRLTVL.

CDR3 sequence (DNA): TGCGCCAGCAGCTATACAGGGGGCACTGAAGCTTTCTTT. Translating it yields CASSYTGGTEAFF. V is TRBV5-1 and J is TRBJ1-1; 8 bases map to TRBD1. Germline values: CDR1 SGHRS, CDR2 YFSETQ. Losses at the gene ends were 3 bases for V and 4 bases for J; bases not matched to a gene: 2. This CDR3 is built from 13 residues.

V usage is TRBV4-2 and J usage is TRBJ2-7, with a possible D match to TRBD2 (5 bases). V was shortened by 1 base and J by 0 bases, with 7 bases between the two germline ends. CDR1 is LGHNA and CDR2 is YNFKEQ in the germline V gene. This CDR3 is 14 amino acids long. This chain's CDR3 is CASSQGRSSYEQYF. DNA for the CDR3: TGTGCCAGCAGCCAAGGGAGGAGCTCCTACGAGCAGTACTTC.

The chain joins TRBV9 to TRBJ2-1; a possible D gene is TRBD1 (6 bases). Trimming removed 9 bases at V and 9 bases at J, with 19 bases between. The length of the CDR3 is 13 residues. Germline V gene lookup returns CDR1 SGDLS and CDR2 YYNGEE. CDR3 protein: CATGGRGEREQFF. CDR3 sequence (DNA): TGTGCCACCGGAGGCAGGGGAGAACGTGAGCAGTTCTTC.

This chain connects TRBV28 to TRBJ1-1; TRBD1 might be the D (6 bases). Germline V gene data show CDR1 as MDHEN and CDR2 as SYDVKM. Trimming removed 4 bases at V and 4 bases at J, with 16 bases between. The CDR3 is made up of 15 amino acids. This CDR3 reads CASSYAYRAITEAFF. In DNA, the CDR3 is TGTGCCAGCAGTTACGCTTACAGGGCGATCACTGAAGCTTTCTTT.

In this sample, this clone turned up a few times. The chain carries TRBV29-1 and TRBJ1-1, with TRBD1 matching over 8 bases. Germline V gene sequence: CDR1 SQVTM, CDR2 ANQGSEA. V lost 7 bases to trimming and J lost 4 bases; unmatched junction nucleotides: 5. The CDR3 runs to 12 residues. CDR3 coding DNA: TGCAGCGGCAGACAGGGGAGCACTGAAGCTTTCTTT. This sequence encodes CSGRQGSTEAFF.

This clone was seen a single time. The CDR3 sequence is CASSETHDYTEAFF. The CDR3 coding sequence is TGTGCCAGCAGTGAGACCCATGACTACACTGAAGCTTTCTTT. This rearrangement joins TRBV6-1 to TRBJ1-1; D not resolved. The V and J ends lost 3 bases and 3 bases respectively, with 11 bases between them. The germline gives CDR1 MNHNS, CDR2 SASEGT. This CDR3 region has 14 residues.

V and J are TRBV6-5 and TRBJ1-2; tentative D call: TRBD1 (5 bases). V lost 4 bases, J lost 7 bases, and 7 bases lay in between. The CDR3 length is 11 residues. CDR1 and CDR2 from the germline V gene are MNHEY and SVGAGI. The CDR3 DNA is TGTGCCAGCAGTTCAGGGTTTGGCTACACCTTC. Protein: CASSSGFGYTF.

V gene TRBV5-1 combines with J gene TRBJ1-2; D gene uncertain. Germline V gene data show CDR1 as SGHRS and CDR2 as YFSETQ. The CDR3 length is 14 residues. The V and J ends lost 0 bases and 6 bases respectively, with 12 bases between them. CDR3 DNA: TGCGCCAGCAGCTTGGCCGCAGTTGTGGATGGCTACACCTTC. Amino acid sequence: CASSLAAVVDGYTF.

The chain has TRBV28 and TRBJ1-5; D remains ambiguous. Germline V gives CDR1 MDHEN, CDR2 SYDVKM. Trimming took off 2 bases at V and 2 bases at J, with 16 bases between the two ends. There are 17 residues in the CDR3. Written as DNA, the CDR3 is TGTGCCAGCAGTTTACCGCGGCGGGAGCGGGGCAATCAGCCCCAGCATTTT. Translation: CASSLPRRERGNQPQHF. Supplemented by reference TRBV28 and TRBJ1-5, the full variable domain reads DVKVTQSSRYLVKRTGEKVFLECVQDMDHENMFWYRQDPGLGLRLIYFSYDVKMKEKGDIPEGYSVSREKKERFSLILESASTNQTSMYLCASSLPRRERGNQPQHFGDGTRLSIL.

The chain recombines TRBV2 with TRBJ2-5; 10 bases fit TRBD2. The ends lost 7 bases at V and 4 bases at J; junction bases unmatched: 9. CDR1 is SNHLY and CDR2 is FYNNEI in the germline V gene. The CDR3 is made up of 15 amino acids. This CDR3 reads CASTEGSSGGETQYF. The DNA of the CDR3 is TGTGCCAGCACGGAGGGGTCTAGCGGGGGAGAGACCCAGTACTTC.

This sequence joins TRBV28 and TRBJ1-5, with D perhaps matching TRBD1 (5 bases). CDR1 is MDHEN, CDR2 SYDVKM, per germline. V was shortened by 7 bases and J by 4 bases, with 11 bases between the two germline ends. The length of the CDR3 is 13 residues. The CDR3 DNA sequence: TGTGCCAGCACTCCCCGGGGGAATCAGCCCCAGCATTTT. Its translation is CASTPRGNQPQHF.

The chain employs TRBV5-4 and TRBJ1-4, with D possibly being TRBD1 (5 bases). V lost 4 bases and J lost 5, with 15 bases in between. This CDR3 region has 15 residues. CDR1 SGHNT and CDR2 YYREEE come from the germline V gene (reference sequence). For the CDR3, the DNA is TGTGCCAGCAGCGTCGCGACAGAGAAGAATGAAAAACTGTTTTTT. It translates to CASSVATEKNEKLFF.

DNA of the CDR3: TGTGCCAGCAGTACACTAGCGGGAGGGTTCTACGAGCAGTACTTC. Translation: CASSTLAGGFYEQYF. V usage is TRBV25-1 and J usage is TRBJ2-7; 13 positions agree with TRBD2. The germline V gene has CDR1 MGHDK and CDR2 SYGVNS. The CDR3 is made up of 15 amino acids. J gave up 3 bases and V 5 bases, and 4 bases lay outside the gene matches.

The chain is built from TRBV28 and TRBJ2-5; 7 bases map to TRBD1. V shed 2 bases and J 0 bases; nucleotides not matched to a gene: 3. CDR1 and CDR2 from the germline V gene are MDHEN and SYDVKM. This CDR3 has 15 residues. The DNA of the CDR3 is TGTGCCAGCAGTTTAACAGGGGTAAACCAAGAGACCCAGTACTTC. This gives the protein CASSLTGVNQETQYF.

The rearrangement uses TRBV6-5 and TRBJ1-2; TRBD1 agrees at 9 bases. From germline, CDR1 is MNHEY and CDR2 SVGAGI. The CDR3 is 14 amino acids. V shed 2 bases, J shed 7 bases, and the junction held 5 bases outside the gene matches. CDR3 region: CASSYLTGGRGYTF. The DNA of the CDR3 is TGTGCCAGCAGTTACCTGACAGGGGGACGTGGCTACACCTTC.

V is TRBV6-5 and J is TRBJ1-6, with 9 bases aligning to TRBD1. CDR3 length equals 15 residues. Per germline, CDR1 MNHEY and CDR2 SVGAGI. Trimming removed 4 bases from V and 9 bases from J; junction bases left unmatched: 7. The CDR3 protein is CASSSPGQGISPLHF. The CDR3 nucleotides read TGTGCCAGCAGTTCACCGGGACAGGGAATTTCACCCCTCCACTTT.

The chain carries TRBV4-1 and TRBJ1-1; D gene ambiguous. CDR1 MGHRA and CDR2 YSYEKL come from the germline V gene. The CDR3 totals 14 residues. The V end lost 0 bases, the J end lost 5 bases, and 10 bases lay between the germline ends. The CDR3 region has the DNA TGCGCCAGCAGCCAAGATTCGGGGAGAACTGAAGCTTTCTTT. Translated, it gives CASSQDSGRTEAFF.

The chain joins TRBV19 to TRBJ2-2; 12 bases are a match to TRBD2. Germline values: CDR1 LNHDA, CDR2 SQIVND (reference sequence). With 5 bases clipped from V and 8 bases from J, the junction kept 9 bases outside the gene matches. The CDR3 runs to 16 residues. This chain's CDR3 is CASSVRTSGTTGELFF. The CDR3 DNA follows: TGTGCCAGTAGTGTCCGGACTAGCGGGACGACGGGGGAGCTGTTTTTT.

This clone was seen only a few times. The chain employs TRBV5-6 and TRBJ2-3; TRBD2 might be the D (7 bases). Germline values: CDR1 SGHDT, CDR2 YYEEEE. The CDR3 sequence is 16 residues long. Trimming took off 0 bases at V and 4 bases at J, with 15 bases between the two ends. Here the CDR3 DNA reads TGTGCCAGCAGCTTGGAAGGGCTCGGGGGGCCAGATACGCAGTATTTT. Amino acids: CASSLEGLGGPDTQYF.

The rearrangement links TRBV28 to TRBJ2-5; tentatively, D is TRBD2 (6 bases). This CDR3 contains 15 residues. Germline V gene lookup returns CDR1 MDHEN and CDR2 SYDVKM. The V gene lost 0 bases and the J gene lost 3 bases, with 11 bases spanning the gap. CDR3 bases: TGTGCCAGCAGTTTATGGGGGGGACGTGAAGAGACCCAGTACTTC. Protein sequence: CASSLWGGREETQYF.

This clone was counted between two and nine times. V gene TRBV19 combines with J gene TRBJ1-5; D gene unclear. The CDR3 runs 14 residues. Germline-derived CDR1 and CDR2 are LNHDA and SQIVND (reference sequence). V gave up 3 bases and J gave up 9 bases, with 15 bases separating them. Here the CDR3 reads CASSIQSGLAPQHF. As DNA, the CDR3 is TGTGCCAGTAGTATCCAGTCCGGGTTGGCGCCCCAGCATTTT.

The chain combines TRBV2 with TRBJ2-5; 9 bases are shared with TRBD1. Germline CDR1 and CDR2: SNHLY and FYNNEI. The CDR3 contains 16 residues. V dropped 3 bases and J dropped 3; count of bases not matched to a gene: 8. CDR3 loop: CASSDFGTGKKETQYF. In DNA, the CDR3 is TGTGCCAGCAGTGACTTCGGGACAGGGAAGAAAGAGACCCAGTACTTC.